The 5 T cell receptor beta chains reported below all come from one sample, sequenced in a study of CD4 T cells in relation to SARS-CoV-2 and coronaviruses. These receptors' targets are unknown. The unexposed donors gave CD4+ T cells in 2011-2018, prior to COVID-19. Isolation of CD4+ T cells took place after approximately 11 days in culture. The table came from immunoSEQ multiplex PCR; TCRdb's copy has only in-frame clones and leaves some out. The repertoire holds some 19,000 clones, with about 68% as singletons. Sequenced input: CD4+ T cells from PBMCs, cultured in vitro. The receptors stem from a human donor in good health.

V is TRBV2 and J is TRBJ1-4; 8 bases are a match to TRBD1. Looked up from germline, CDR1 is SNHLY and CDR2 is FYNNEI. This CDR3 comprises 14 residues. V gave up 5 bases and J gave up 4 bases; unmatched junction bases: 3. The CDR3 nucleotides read TGTGCCAGCAGTTCGACAGGGGTTAATGAAAAACTGTTTTTT. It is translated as CASSSTGVNEKLFF.

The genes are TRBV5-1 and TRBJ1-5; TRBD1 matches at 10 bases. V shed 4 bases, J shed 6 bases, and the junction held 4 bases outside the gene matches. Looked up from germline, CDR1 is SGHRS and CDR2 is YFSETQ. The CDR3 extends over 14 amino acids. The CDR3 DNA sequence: TGCGCCAGCAGCCCCGGACAGGGGGGTCAGCCCCAGCATTTT. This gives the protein CASSPGQGGQPQHF.

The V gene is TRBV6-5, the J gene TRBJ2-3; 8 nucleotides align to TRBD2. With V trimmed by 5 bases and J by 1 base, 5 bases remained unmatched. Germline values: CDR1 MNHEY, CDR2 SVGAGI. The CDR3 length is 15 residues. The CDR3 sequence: CASSTFSGGTDTQYF. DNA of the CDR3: TGTGCCAGCAGTACATTTAGCGGGGGCACAGATACGCAGTATTTT.

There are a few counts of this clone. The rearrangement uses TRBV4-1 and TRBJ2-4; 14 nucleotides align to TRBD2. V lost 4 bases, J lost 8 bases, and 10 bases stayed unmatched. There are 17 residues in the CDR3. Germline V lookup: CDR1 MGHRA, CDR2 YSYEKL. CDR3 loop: CASSLRLAGGPGDIQYF. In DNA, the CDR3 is TGCGCCAGCAGCCTTCGACTAGCGGGAGGGCCAGGGGACATTCAGTACTTC.

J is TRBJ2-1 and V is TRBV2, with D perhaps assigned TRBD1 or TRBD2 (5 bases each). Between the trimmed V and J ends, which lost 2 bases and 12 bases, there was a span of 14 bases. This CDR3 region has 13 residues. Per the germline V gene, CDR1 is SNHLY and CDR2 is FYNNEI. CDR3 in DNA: TGTGCCAGCAGTGAAAGGGACCTCCGAGCGCAGTTCTTC. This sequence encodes CASSERDLRAQFF.